This TCR beta chain was found in a study of post-analysis software for immune sequencing data. Unique molecular identifiers were present in the TCR beta cDNA libraries. A few hundred thousand cDNA molecules came from around 0.96 to 9.9 million T cells. TCRdb called the PCR reads again in MiXCR, with one record for every CDR3 protein. The table records roughly 160,000 distinct CDR3 sequences, around 34% of them present only once. The CDR3 loop spans 13 amino acids. The germline CDR1 and CDR2 sequences are MNHEY and SMNVEV (reference sequence). The V end was cut by 5 bases, the J end by 4 bases, with 11 bases between. A word on this clonotype: Antigen specificity is unknown.

Findings and caveats of the study: People with multiple sclerosis had a significantly lower normalized Chao1 diversity than controls did. F measure grouped same-batch samples tightly together. Patients had higher frequencies than controls of about 5 TRBV segments, including TRBV5-6, TRBV5-1 and TRBV20-1.

The starting material was blood, obtained after autologous hematopoietic stem cell transplantation. This chain uses TRBV27 with TRBJ1-2, with D maybe TRBD1 (5 bases). This sequence originates from a girl aged 10-17 years with multiple sclerosis. The CDR3 sequence: CASSRGGGYGYTF. Here the CDR3 DNA reads TGTGCCAGCAGTCGGGGCGGGGGCTATGGCTACACCTTC.